The sequence of this T cell receptor beta chain was determined in a study of T-cell reconstitution after alpha-beta-depleted transplantation in children. Regarding the study as a whole: After transplant, high TCRbeta diversity at day 60 in some patients arose from surviving recipient T cells and thymic progenitors. T cells produced anew were the main source of T-cell counts and diversity one year after transplant. Roughly two months post-transplant, alpha-beta T cells reportedly originated from several hundred graft clones that had expanded.

This clonotype was seen only a few times. Its cognate antigen is unknown. During its preparation, the TCRbeta library received unique molecular identifiers. Via MiXCR, TCRdb re-called the PCR reads, giving one row per CDR3 protein. The sample has about 590,000 distinct CDR3 sequences; under 15% are singletons. Looked up from germline, CDR1 is MNHEY and CDR2 is SMNVEV (reference sequence). V lost 5 bases and J lost 5, with 10 bases in between. This CDR3 is 12 amino acids long. The chain links TRBV27 to TRBJ2-7; a possible D gene is TRBD1 (6 bases). This TCR was sampled from a male patient aged 10 to 17 who had a stem cell transplant for acute myeloid leukemia, so the T cells may come from the graft donor. The sample in question was PBMCs, mostly from graft donor cells, obtained 360 days after TCRalphabeta/CD19-depleted stem cell transplant. The CDR3 loop is CASSRGGDEQYF. CDR3 DNA sequence: TGTGCCAGCAGTCGTGGGGGCGACGAGCAGTACTTC.